The present T cell receptor (beta chain) was sequenced within a study of PD-L1 blockade in urothelial cancer. CDR1 and CDR2 (germline): LNHDA, SQIVND (reference sequence). The junction had 6 bases not matched to a gene; V was cut back by 4 bases and J by 4 bases. The CDR3 has 15 residues. Urothelial carcinoma, locally advanced or metastatic, affected the patients. Between 1 and 8 samples, pretreatment and on-treatment, were given by each patient. Sequenced by immunoSEQ multiplex PCR; TCRdb stores in-frame clones only, minus some. Of about 50,000 clones in the sample, about 90% were seen once. The rearrangement uses TRBV19 and TRBJ2-5; the match to TRBD2 covers 10 bases. The TCR was taken from a man in his 60s with urothelial cancer. This specimen consisted of PBMCs, obtained around atezolizumab (anti-PD-L1) treatment. CDR3 nucleotide sequence: TGTGCCAGTAGTACCCTAGCGGGGGTGGGAGAGACCCAGTACTTC. It translates to CASSTLAGVGETQYF. The variable domain in full, with the rest retrieved from reference TRBV19 and TRBJ2-5, is DGGITQSPKYLFRKEGQNVTLSCEQNLNHDAMYWYRQDPGQGLRLIYYSQIVNDFQKGDIAEGYSVSREKKESFPLTVTSAQKNPTAFYLCASSTLAGVGETQYFGPGTRLLVL.